This T cell receptor beta chain appears in the sequencing data of a study of T cell repertoires in cytomegalovirus infection. Study summary: CMV epitopes used comprised recently identified HLA-C-restricted ones and well-studied HLA-B-restricted ones. It can be stated that public TCR beta signatures indicated CMV infection as well as a matching HLA type. Whole-study findings and limits: The cumulative frequency of public TCR beta families distinguished individuals who carried CMV together with the relevant HLA.

TCRdb re-analysed the reads in MiXCR, keeping a single row per CDR3 protein. The sample lists hundreds of thousands of distinct CDR3 sequences; approximately 46% were seen once. The CDR3 has 16 amino acids. With 2 bases clipped from V and 0 bases from J, the junction kept 5 bases outside the gene matches. Germline CDR1 MNHNY, CDR2 SVGAGI (reference sequence). With regard to this clonotype: The target antigen is unknown.

The sequenced sample was cultured PBMCs, obtained from culture after CMV antigen stimulation. The rearrangement links TRBV6-6 to TRBJ1-2; 8 bases fit TRBD1. The sequence was collected from a human donor in good health (CMV status not recorded). Some clones in this sample may be carry-over from other donors' samples. CDR3 coding DNA: TGTGCCAGCAGTTACGGACAGGGTTTGACTAACTATGGCTACACCTTC. This encodes CASSYGQGLTNYGYTF.